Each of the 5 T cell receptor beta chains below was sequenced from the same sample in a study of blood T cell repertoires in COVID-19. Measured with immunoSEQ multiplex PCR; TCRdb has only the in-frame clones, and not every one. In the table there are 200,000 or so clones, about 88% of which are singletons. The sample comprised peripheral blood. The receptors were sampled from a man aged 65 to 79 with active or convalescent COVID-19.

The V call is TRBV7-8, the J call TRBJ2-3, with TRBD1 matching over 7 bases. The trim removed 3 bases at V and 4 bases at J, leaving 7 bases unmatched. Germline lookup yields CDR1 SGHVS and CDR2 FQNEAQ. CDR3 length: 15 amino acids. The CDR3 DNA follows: TGTGCCAGCAGCTTGACAGGGAACCTCGCAGATACGCAGTATTTT. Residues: CASSLTGNLADTQYF.

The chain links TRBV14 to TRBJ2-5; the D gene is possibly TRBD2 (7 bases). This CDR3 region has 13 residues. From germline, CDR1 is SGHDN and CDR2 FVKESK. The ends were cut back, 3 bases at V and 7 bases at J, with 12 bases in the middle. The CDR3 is CASSQGGPGTQYF. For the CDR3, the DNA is TGTGCCAGCAGCCAGGGGGGGCCCGGGACCCAGTACTTC.

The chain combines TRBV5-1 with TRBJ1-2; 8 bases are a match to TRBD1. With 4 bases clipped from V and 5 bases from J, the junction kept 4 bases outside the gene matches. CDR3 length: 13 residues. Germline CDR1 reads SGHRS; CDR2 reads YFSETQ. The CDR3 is CASSPDREYGYTF. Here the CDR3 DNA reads TGCGCCAGCAGCCCGGACAGGGAGTATGGCTACACCTTC.

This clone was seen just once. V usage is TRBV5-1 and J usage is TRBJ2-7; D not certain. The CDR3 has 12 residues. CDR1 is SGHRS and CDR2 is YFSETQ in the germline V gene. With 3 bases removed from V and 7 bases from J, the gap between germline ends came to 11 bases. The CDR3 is CASSSPPGEQYF. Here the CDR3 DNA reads TGCGCCAGCAGCTCCCCGCCGGGTGAGCAGTACTTC.

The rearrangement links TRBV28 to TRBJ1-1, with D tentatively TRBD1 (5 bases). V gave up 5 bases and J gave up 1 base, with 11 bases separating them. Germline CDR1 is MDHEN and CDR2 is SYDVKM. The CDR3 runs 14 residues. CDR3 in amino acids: CASSTRQTNTEAFF. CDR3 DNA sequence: TGTGCCAGCAGTACCCGACAGACGAACACTGAAGCTTTCTTT. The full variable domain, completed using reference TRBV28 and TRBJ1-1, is DVKVTQSSRYLVKRTGEKVFLECVQDMDHENMFWYRQDPGLGLRLIYFSYDVKMKEKGDIPEGYSVSREKKERFSLILESASTNQTSMYLCASSTRQTNTEAFFGQGTRLTVV.